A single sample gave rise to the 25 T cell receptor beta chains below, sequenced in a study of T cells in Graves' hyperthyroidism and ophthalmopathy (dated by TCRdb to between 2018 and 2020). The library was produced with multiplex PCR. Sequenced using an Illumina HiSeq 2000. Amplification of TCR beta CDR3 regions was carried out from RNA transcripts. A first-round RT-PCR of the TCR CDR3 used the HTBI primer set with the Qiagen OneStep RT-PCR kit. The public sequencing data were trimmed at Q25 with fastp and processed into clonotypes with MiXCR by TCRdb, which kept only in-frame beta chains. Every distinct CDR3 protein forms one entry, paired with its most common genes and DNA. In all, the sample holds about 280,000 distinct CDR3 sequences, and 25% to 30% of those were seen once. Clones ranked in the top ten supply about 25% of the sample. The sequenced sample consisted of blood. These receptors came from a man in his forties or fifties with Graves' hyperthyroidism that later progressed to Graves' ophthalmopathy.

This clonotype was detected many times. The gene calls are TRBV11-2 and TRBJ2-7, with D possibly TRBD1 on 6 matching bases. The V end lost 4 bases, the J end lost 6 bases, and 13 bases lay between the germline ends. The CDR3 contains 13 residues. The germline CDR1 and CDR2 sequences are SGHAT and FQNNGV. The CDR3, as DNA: TGTGCCAGCAGCTCCGGGACAAACTTCGAGCAGTACTTC. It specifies CASSSGTNFEQYF.

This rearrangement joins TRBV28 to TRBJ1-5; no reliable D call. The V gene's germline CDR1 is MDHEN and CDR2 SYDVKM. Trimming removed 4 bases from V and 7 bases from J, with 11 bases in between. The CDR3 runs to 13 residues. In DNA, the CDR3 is TGTGCCAGCAGTTATCGGTCCGGCCAGCCCCAGCATTTT. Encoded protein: CASSYRSGQPQHF.

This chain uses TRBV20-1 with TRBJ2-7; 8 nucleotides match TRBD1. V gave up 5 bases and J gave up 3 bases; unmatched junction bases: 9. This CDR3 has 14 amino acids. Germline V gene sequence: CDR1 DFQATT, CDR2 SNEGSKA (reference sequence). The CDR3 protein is CSALTGGKDYEQYF. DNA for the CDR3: TGCAGTGCTTTAACAGGGGGTAAAGACTACGAGCAGTACTTC.

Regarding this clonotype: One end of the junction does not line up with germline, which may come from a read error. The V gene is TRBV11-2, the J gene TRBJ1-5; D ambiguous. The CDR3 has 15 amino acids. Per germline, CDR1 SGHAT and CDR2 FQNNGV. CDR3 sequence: CASSLEGSSNRPQHF. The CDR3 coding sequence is TGTGCCAGCAGCTTAGAGGGTAGTAGCAATCGGCCCCAGCATTTT.

Here the CDR3 reads CASSFGGSNSNQPQHF. The CDR3 nucleotides are TGTGCCAGCAGTTTCGGCGGCTCTAATAGCAATCAGCCCCAGCATTTT. The chain combines TRBV12-3 or TRBV12-4 with TRBJ1-5, with unresolved D. V was trimmed by 3 bases and J by 0 bases, leaving 12 bases between them. The CDR3 has 16 residues.

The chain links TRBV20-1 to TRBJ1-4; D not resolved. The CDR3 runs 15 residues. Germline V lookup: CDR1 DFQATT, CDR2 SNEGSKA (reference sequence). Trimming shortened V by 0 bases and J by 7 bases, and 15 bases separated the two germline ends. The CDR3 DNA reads TGCAGTGCTAGAGATCTCAGTAACGCAGCTGAAAAACTGTTTTTT. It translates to CSARDLSNAAEKLFF.

This chain's CDR3 is CASSFEGGPSYEQYF. CDR3 in DNA: TGTGCCAGCAGCTTCGAGGGAGGGCCGAGCTACGAGCAGTACTTC. This chain links TRBV7-3 with TRBJ2-7; 7 bases are shared with TRBD2. The J segment lost 3 bases and the V segment lost 3 bases, leaving 8 bases of the junction unmatched. In germline, CDR1 is SGHTA, CDR2 FQGTGA. The CDR3 has 15 residues.

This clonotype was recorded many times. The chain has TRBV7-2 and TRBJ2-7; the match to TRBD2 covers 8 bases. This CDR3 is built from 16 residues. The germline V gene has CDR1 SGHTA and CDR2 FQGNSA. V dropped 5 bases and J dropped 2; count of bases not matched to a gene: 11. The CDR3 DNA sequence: TGTGCCAGCAGCCGCATGGCTAGCGGGCTACCCTACGAGCAGTACTTC. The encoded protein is CASSRMASGLPYEQYF.

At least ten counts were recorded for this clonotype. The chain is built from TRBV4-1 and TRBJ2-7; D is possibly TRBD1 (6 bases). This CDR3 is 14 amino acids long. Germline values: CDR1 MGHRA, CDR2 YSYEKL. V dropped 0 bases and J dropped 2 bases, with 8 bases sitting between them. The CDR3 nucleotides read TGCGCCAGCAGCCAAGATAACAGGGCCTACGAGCAGTACTTC. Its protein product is CASSQDNRAYEQYF.

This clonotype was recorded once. The CDR3 DNA reads as TGTGCCACCAGTGAGGAAACAGGGTACGAGCAGTACTTC. The encoded protein is CATSEETGYEQYF. The chain has TRBV24-1 and TRBJ2-7; tentatively, D is TRBD1 (6 bases). Germline CDR1 KGHDR, CDR2 SFDVKD. The CDR3 contains 13 residues. The V end lost 4 bases, the J end lost 4 bases, and 10 bases lay between the germline ends.

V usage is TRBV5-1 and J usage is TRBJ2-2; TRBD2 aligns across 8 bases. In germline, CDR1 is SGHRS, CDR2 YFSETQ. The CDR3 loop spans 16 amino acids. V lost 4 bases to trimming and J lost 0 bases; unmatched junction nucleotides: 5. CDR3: CASSPGGVTNTGELFF. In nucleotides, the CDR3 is TGCGCCAGCAGCCCGGGGGGGGTGACGAACACCGGGGAGCTGTTTTTT. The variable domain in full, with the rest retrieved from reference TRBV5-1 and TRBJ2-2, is KAGVTQTPRYLIKTRGQQVTLSCSPISGHRSVSWYQQTPGQGLQFLFEYFSETQRNKGNFPGRFSGRQFSNSRSEMNVSTLELGDSALYLCASSPGGVTNTGELFFGEGSRLTVL.

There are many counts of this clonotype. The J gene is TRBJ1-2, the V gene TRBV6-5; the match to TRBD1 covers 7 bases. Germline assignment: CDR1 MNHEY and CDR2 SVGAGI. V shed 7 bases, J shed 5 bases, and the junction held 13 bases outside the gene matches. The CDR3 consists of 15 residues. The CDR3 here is CASNKYRDSSYGYTF. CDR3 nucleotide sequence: TGTGCCAGCAACAAATATCGGGACAGTTCATATGGCTACACCTTC.

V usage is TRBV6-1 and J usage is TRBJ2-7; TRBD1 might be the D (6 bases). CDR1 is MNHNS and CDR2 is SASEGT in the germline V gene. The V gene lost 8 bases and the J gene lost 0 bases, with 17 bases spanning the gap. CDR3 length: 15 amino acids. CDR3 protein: CASSLLRGSSYEQYF. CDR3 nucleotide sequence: TGTGCCAGCTCACTGCTCAGGGGTAGCTCCTACGAGCAGTACTTC.

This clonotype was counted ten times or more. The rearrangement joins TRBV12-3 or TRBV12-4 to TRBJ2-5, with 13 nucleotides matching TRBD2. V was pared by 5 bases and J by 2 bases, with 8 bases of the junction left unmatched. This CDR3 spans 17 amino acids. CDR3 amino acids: CASSLGLAGKPQETQYF. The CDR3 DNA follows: TGTGCCAGCAGTCTGGGACTAGCGGGGAAGCCTCAAGAGACCCAGTACTTC.

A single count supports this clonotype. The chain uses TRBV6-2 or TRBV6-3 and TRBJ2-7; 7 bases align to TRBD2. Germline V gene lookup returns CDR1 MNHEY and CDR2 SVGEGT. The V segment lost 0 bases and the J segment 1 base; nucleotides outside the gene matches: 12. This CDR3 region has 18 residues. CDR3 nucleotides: TGTGCCAGCAGTTACTCGAAATCTGGGGAGCGGGAATCCTACGAGCAGTACTTC. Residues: CASSYSKSGERESYEQYF.

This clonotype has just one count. CDR3 nucleotide sequence: TGTGCCATCAGTGAGGTCAGGTCCAATCAGCCCCAGCATTTT. Encoded protein: CAISEVRSNQPQHF. The genes are TRBV10-3 and TRBJ1-5; D gene unclear. Germline CDR1 ENHRY, CDR2 SYGVKD. CDR3 size: 14 residues. Deletions cut 2 bases from V and 3 bases from J, with 8 bases between.

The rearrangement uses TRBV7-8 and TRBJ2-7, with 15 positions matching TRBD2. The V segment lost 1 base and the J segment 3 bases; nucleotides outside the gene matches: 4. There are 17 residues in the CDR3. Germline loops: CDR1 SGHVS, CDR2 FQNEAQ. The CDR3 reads CASSLGGLAGGYYEQYF. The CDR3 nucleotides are TGTGCCAGCAGCTTAGGTGGACTAGCGGGAGGGTACTACGAGCAGTACTTC.

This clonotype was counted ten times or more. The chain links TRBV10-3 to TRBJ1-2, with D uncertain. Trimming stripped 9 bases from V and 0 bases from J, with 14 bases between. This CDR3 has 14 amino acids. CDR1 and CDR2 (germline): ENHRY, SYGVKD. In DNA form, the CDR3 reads TGTGCCATAGGGAATCGATTGACTAACTATGGCTACACCTTC. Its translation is CAIGNRLTNYGYTF.

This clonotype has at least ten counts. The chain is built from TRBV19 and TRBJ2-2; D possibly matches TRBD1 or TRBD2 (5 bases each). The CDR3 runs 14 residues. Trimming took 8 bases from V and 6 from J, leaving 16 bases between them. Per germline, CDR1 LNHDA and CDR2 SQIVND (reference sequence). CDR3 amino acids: CASRRDRAAGELFF. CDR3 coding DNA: TGTGCCAGTCGCCGGGACCGCGCGGCCGGGGAGCTGTTTTTT.

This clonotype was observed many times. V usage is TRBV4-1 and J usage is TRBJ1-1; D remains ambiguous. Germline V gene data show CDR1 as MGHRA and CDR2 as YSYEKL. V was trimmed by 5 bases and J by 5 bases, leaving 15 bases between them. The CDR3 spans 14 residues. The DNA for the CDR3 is TGCGCCAGCAGCGGACGGACGGTCGGGACTGAAGCTTTCTTT. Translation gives CASSGRTVGTEAFF.

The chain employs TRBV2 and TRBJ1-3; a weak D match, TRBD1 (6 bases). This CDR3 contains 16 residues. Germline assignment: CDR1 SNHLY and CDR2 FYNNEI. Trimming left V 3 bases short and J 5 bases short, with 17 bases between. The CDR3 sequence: CASSDHRTAYRNTIYF. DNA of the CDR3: TGTGCCAGCAGTGATCATAGGACAGCTTACCGAAACACCATATATTTT.

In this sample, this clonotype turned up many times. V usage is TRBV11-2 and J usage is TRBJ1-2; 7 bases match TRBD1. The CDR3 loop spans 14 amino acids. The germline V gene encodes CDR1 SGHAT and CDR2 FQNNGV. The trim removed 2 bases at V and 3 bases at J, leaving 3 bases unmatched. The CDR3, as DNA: TGTGCCAGCAGCTTATCTCAGGGGGACTATGGCTACACCTTC. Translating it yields CASSLSQGDYGYTF. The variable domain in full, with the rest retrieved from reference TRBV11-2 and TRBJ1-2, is EAGVAQSPRYKIIEKRQSVAFWCNPISGHATLYWYQQILGQGPKLLIQFQNNGVVDDSQLPKDRFSAERLKGVDSTLKIQPAKLEDSAVYLCASSLSQGDYGYTFGSGTRLTVV.

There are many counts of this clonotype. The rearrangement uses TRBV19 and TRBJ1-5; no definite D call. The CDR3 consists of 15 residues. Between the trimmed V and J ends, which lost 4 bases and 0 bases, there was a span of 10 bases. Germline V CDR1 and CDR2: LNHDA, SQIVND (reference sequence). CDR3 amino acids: CASSTTSFSNQPQHF. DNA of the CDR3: TGTGCCAGTAGTACGACCAGTTTTAGCAATCAGCCCCAGCATTTT.

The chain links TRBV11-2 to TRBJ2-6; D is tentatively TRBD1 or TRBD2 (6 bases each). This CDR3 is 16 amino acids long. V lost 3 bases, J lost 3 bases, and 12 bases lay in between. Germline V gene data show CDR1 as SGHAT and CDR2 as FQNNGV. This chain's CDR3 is CASSFKGGGGANVLTF. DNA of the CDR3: TGTGCCAGCAGCTTTAAGGGGGGCGGTGGGGCCAACGTCCTGACTTTC.

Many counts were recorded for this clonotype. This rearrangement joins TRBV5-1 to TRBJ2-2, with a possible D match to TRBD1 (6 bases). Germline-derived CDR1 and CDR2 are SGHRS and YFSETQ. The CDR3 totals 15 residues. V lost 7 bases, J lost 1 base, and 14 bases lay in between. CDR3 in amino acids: CASGPSTGNTGELFF. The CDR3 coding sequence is TGCGCCAGCGGGCCGTCGACAGGGAACACCGGGGAGCTGTTTTTT. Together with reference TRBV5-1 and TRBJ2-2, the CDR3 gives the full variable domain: KAGVTQTPRYLIKTRGQQVTLSCSPISGHRSVSWYQQTPGQGLQFLFEYFSETQRNKGNFPGRFSGRQFSNSRSEMNVSTLELGDSALYLCASGPSTGNTGELFFGEGSRLTVL.